These 8 T cell receptor beta chains were all obtained from the same sample, sequenced in a study of cytomegalovirus exposure and HLA in healthy donors. The PCR made use of 60 Vbeta and 13 Jbeta primers. Using immunoSEQ multiplex PCR, the repertoire was profiled, and TCRdb retains in-frame clones only, with some absent. This sample has about 120,000 clones; around 86% occur once, and the top ten carry 2.1%. Sequenced material: PBMCs. All receptors come from a man aged 30 to 39 in good health and CMV-seronegative.

The chain recombines TRBV11-2 with TRBJ2-2, with 8 positions matching TRBD1. J was trimmed by 3 bases and V by 4 bases; bases with no gene match: 7. The germline V gene has CDR1 SGHAT and CDR2 FQNNGV. The CDR3 runs 16 residues. In DNA form, the CDR3 reads TGTGCCAGCAGCTCCGAGACAGGGGCGCACACCGGGGAGCTGTTTTTT. The encoded protein is CASSSETGAHTGELFF.

The rearrangement uses TRBV27 and TRBJ2-5, with 8 bases fitting TRBD2. In germline, CDR1 is MNHEY, CDR2 SMNVEV (reference sequence). V was pared by 5 bases and J by 5 bases, with 7 bases of the junction left unmatched. The CDR3 has 14 residues. CDR3 bases: TGTGCCAGCAGTCCCGGGGGGGCAGAGGAGACCCAGTACTTC. Protein: CASSPGGAEETQYF.

The chain joins TRBV4-1 to TRBJ1-6; D unresolved. Germline CDR1 reads MGHRA; CDR2 reads YSYEKL. The CDR3 runs to 14 residues. Deletions cut 1 base from V and 13 bases from J, with 14 bases between. CDR3 amino acids: CASSQVTPGFPLHF. In nucleotides, the CDR3 is TGCGCCAGCAGCCAAGTAACCCCGGGGTTCCCCCTCCACTTT.

This CDR3 is CASILVDRAQETQYF. Here the CDR3 DNA reads TGTGCCAGCATCCTAGTCGACAGGGCCCAAGAGACCCAGTACTTC. This rearrangement joins TRBV7-2 to TRBJ2-5; TRBD1 matches at 7 bases. V shed 7 bases, J shed 1 base, and the junction held 9 bases outside the gene matches. This CDR3 comprises 15 residues. Per germline, CDR1 SGHTA and CDR2 FQGNSA.

This chain links TRBV18 with TRBJ2-2, with 8 positions matching TRBD1. The CDR3 sequence is 14 residues long. Trimming took 6 bases from V and 3 from J; bases not matched to a gene: 3. Germline V gives CDR1 KGHSH, CDR2 LQKENI. The CDR3 DNA reads TGTGCCAGCTCTCAGGGGGCGGACACCGGGGAGCTGTTTTTT. Encoded protein: CASSQGADTGELFF. Full variable domain (outside the CDR3, taken from reference TRBV18 and TRBJ2-2): NAGVMQNPRHLVRRRGQEARLRCSPMKGHSHVYWYRQLPEEGLKFMVYLQKENIIDESGMPKERFSAEFPKEGPSILRIQQVVRGDSAAYFCASSQGADTGELFFGEGSRLTVL.

This clone was counted once. The rearrangement links TRBV18 to TRBJ1-5; D unresolved. The germline V gene has CDR1 KGHSH and CDR2 LQKENI. The length of the CDR3 is 15 residues. V was shortened by 2 bases and J by 0 bases, with 8 bases between the two germline ends. CDR3 in DNA: TGTGCCAGCTCACCAGGGCAGCATAGCAATCAGCCCCAGCATTTT. Protein sequence: CASSPGQHSNQPQHF.

V usage is TRBV5-6 and J usage is TRBJ1-1; no firm D call. CDR1 SGHDT and CDR2 YYEEEE come from the germline V gene. V was clipped by 1 base and J by 0 bases, with 7 bases between them. CDR3 length: 14 amino acids. This CDR3 reads CASSLKLMNTEAFF. As DNA, the CDR3 is TGTGCCAGCAGCTTGAAATTAATGAACACTGAAGCTTTCTTT.

The chain recombines TRBV5-5 with TRBJ1-6; D might be TRBD1 (6 bases). This CDR3 is built from 16 residues. V lost 2 bases to trimming and J lost 9 bases, with 18 bases between them. CDR1 is SGHKS and CDR2 is YYEKEE in the germline V gene (reference sequence). CDR3 residues: CASSFLDRFLASPLHF. CDR3 sequence (DNA): TGTGCCAGCAGCTTCCTGGACAGATTTCTCGCTTCACCCCTCCACTTT.